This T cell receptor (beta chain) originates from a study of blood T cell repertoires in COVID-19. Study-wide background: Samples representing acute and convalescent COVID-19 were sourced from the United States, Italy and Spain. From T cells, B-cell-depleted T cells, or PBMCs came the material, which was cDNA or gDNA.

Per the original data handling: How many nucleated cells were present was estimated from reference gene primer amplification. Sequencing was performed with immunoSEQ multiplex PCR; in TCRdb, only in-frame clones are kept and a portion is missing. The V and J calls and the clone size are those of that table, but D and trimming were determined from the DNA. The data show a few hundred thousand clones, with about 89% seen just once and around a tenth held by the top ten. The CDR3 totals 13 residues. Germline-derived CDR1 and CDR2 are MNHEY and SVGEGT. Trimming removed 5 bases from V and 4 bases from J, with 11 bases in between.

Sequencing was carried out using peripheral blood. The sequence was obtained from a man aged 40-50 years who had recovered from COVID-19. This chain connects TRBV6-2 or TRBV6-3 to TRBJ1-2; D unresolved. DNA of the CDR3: TGTGCCAGCAGTCCCGCCCGGGGCTATGGCTACACCTTC. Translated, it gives CASSPARGYGYTF.